This paragraph reports one T cell receptor beta chain. TCRdb keeps only in-frame clones here, not all; method: immunoSEQ multiplex PCR. Of about 9,200 clones detected, approximately 73% appear once; the ten largest clones hold more than 35%. Trimming left V 1 base short and J 6 bases short, with 8 bases between. The length of the CDR3 is 13 residues. Germline V gives CDR1 LNHDA, CDR2 SQIVND (reference sequence). The source of the sample is a study of sequential checkpoint blockade in melanoma. Study as a whole: First-line arms were nivolumab then ipilimumab, or the reverse, randomized 1:1.

The treatment was: randomized to nivolumab then ipilimumab (arm A) or the reverse (arm B). No patient had prior DNA-damaging chemotherapy. From thawed PBMCs, live CD3+CD8+ cells negative for CD19 and CD56 were sorted. The receptor's source is a human donor with melanoma. The chain recombines TRBV19 with TRBJ2-3; a weak D match, TRBD2 (5 bases). The sample here was CD8+ T cells sorted from blood (inferred from file names), taken from a patient given nivolumab and ipilimumab in sequence. DNA for the CDR3: TGTGCCAGTAGTATAGTCGAGCGGGATACGCAGTATTTT. It specifies CASSIVERDTQYF.